Listed below are T cell receptor beta chains from one sample, sequenced in a study of cytomegalovirus exposure and HLA in healthy donors. Only in-frame clones appear in the TCRdb table, and some are missing; sequencing was by immunoSEQ multiplex PCR. The sample lists roughly 110,000 clones; roughly four fifths were seen once. The sample comprised PBMCs. The source is a man between 50 and 59 years old in good health and CMV-seronegative. The CDR3 runs from the conserved cysteine through the conserved F or W. D genes are given only for firm matches. Only part of the rows carry a size: once, few, many, or a class if the clone is expanded.

D	length	J	size	V	DNA	CDR3
TRBD2	16	TRBJ2-3	NA	TRBV7-6	TGTGCCAGCAGCTTGGCACTAGCGGGGGGCACAGATACGCAGTATTTT	CASSLALAGGTDTQYF
NA	16	TRBJ1-3	NA	TRBV7-6	TGTGCCAGCAGCCTCGCGGGCCCCTTCTCTGGAAACACCATATATTTT	CASSLAGPFSGNTIYF
NA	16	TRBJ1-3	NA	TRBV27	TGTGCCAGCAGTCCTCCGGGAGCCAGGTCTGGAAACACCATATATTTT	CASSPPGARSGNTIYF
NA	14	TRBJ2-2	NA	TRBV5-1	TGCGCCAGCGATAGCGGACCGAACACCGGGGAGCTGTTTTTT	CASDSGPNTGELFF
NA	13	TRBJ1-1	NA	TRBV28	TGTGCCAGTATCGGACTTATGAACACTGAAGCTTTCTTT	CASIGLMNTEAFF
TRBD1	16	TRBJ2-3	NA	TRBV11-2	TGTGCCAGCAGCTTAGACAGACAGGGTAGCACAGATACGCAGTATTTT	CASSLDRQGSTDTQYF
TRBD1	16	TRBJ1-4	NA	TRBV5-1	TGCGCCAGCAGCCTAGACCCGGGACAGCCTAATGAAAAACTGTTTTTT	CASSLDPGQPNEKLFF
TRBD1	16	TRBJ2-3	NA	TRBV27	TGTGCCAGCACCTCCCTTCGGGGACAGGGGTCAGATACGCAGTATTTT	CASTSLRGQGSDTQYF
NA	16	TRBJ2-5	NA	TRBV5-1	TGCGCCAGCAGCTTGGTGGCGGGGGCGAACCAAGAGACCCAGTACTTC	CASSLVAGANQETQYF
NA	13	TRBJ1-4	NA	TRBV27	TGTGCCAGCAGTTACCAGGGCCCCGTGAAACTGTTTTTT	CASSYQGPVKLFF
TRBD1	15	TRBJ1-1	once	TRBV10-1	TGCGCCAGCAGTGAGTCAACAGGGGCGAACACTGAAGCTTTCTTT	CASSESTGANTEAFF
NA	12	TRBJ2-5	NA	TRBV5-5	TGTGCCAGCAGCTTGGATTCGGAGACCCAGTACTTC	CASSLDSETQYF
TRBD1	15	TRBJ1-2	NA	TRBV5-1	TGCGCCAGCAGCATCGGACAGGGGATTTTTTTTGGCTACACCTTC	CASSIGQGIFFGYTF
TRBD2	19	TRBJ2-1	NA	TRBV14	TGTGCCAGCAGCCAAGGTTTTTTCCTGGCCGGGGGGTCCTACAATGAGCAGTTCTTC	CASSQGFFLAGGSYNEQFF
NA	14	TRBJ1-1	NA	TRBV5-4	TGTGCCAGCAGCCTTCAGGGGCCCTACACTGAAGCTTTCTTT	CASSLQGPYTEAFF
NA	13	TRBJ2-7	NA	TRBV2	TGTGCCAGGGGAACAGGGACACGCTACGAGCAGTACTTC	CARGTGTRYEQYF
NA	14	TRBJ2-5	NA	TRBV6-1	TGTGCCAGCAGTGAAGCAGGGGTCCAAGAGACCCAGTACTTC	CASSEAGVQETQYF
TRBD2	13	TRBJ2-7	NA	TRBV29-1	TGCAGCGGTGGGCTAGCGGGGGGGCAGGAGCAGTACTTC	CSGGLAGGQEQYF
TRBD1	15	TRBJ1-1	NA	TRBV19	TGTGCCAGTAGTATCCCCACAGGGGCGAGGACTGAAGCTTTCTTT	CASSIPTGARTEAFF
TRBD2	16	TRBJ2-1	NA	TRBV28	TGTGCCAGCAGTATATCTGGACTAGCGGGGAGGAATGAGCAGTTCTTC	CASSISGLAGRNEQFF
NA	15	TRBJ1-3	NA	TRBV2	TGTGCCAGCAGTCTTACAGGGAGCTCTGGAAACACCATATATTTT	CASSLTGSSGNTIYF
TRBD1	18	TRBJ2-6	NA	TRBV30	TGTGCCTGGAGTACATACAGGGGATTGGAGTCTGGGGCCAACGTCCTGACTTTC	CAWSTYRGLESGANVLTF
TRBD1	14	TRBJ2-7	few	TRBV4-1	TGCGCCAGCAGCCAAGCGGACAGGGTCTACGAGCAGTACTTC	CASSQADRVYEQYF
NA	16	TRBJ1-3	NA	TRBV5-1	TGCGCCAGCAGCCTAGGACAGTCATTCTCTGGAAACACCATATATTTT	CASSLGQSFSGNTIYF
NA	14	TRBJ1-1	few	TRBV6-1	TGTGCCAGCAGTGTTACAGGGATGGACACTGAAGCTTTCTTT	CASSVTGMDTEAFF
TRBD1	14	TRBJ1-2	NA	TRBV7-9	TGTGCCAGCAGCCACAATAATAGGACAGGCAGAGAGACCTTC	CASSHNNRTGRETF
NA	14	TRBJ1-1	once	TRBV6-5	TGTGCCAGCAGTTACGGTGTTCGGGGCACTGAAGCTTTCTTT	CASSYGVRGTEAFF
TRBD2	16	TRBJ2-1	NA	TRBV4-2	TGTGCCAGCAGCCAACCAAACAGCGGGGGTACAAATGAGCAGTTCTTC	CASSQPNSGGTNEQFF
NA	14	TRBJ1-5	NA	TRBV6-5	TGTGCCAGCAGCTCCAGGGGAAGCAATCAGCCCCAGCATTTT	CASSSRGSNQPQHF
NA	11	TRBJ1-2	NA	TRBV5-6	TGTGCCAGCAGTCTGTCAAGCGGCTACACCTTC	CASSLSSGYTF
NA	14	TRBJ2-5	NA	TRBV2	TGTGCCAGCAGGGCACGACTAGGCGGTGAGACCCAGTACTTC	CASRARLGGETQYF
NA	14	TRBJ1-2	NA	TRBV9	TGTGCCAGCAGCGTAGCGGAGGGTATCTATGGCTACACCTTC	CASSVAEGIYGYTF
TRBD1	17	TRBJ2-5	NA	TRBV23-1	TGCGCCAGCAGCCTCAAGTTCAGGGGGCTGCCGGAAGAGACCCAGTACTTC	CASSLKFRGLPEETQYF
TRBD1	15	TRBJ1-2	NA	TRBV6-1	TGTGCCAGCAGTCGGGACAGAGCCCAGGGGTATGGCTACACCTTC	CASSRDRAQGYGYTF
NA	13	TRBJ2-2	NA	TRBV7-7	TGTGCTAGCTCTTCCGGGAACACCGGGGAGCTGTTTTTT	CASSSGNTGELFF
TRBD2	14	TRBJ2-2	NA	TRBV2	TGTGCCAGCTCCGGGACTAGGAACACCGGGGAGCTGTTTTTT	CASSGTRNTGELFF
NA	13	TRBJ1-1	few	TRBV5-1	TGCGCCAGCAGCATTACAGGGCCCACTGAAGCTTTCTTT	CASSITGPTEAFF
NA	13	TRBJ1-1	NA	TRBV6-1	TGTGCCAGCCTTAGGGGCGGCCAAGGGGAAGCTTTCTTT	CASLRGGQGEAFF
NA	16	TRBJ1-3	NA	TRBV7-2	TGTGCCAGCAGCACGGGGGGCTGGGACTTCGGAAACACCATATATTTT	CASSTGGWDFGNTIYF
NA	12	TRBJ1-1	few	TRBV28	TGTGCCAGCACCATCACAAACACTGAAGCTTTCTTT	CASTITNTEAFF
NA	16	TRBJ1-4	NA	TRBV7-2	TGTGCCAGCAGTCGACAGCCCTTTGCAACTAATGAAAAACTGTTTTTT	CASSRQPFATNEKLFF
TRBD1	14	TRBJ1-4	NA	TRBV6-1	TGTGCCAGCTCCCGACAGGGGTTGAACGAAAAACTGTTTTTT	CASSRQGLNEKLFF
NA	15	TRBJ1-5	few	TRBV4-2	TGTGCCAGCAGCCAAGATGCAGGGGCGCATCAGCCCCAGCATTTT	CASSQDAGAHQPQHF
TRBD2	16	TRBJ2-3	NA	TRBV11-2	TGTGCCAGCAGCTTAGACGGGAGGGGATTCACAGATACGCAGTATTTT	CASSLDGRGFTDTQYF
TRBD2	15	TRBJ2-1	NA	TRBV11-2	TGTGCCAGCAGCGCGCACGGGGGGGCCTACAATGAGCAGTTCTTC	CASSAHGGAYNEQFF
NA	16	TRBJ2-1	NA	TRBV4-2	TGTGCCAGCAGCCAAGATTTGGCCGCTGGGGGGCGGGAGATGTTCTTC	CASSQDLAAGGREMFF
TRBD1	12	TRBJ1-1	NA	TRBV4-2	TGTGCCAGCAGCCCGGACAGGGAGGTTGCTTTCTTT	CASSPDREVAFF
NA	15	TRBJ2-5	NA	TRBV2	TGTGCCAGCAAAAGTCTGTCAAACGCGCAAGAGACCCAGTACTTC	CASKSLSNAQETQYF
TRBD2	15	TRBJ2-5	NA	TRBV7-3	TGTGCCAGCAGGACCAGCGGGGGGCTCCAAGAGACCCAGTACTTC	CASRTSGGLQETQYF
TRBD1	11	TRBJ2-5	NA	TRBV20-1	TGCAGTGGGGACAGGGAGGAGACCCAGTACTTC	CSGDREETQYF
NA	15	TRBJ1-2	few	TRBV4-2	TGTGCCAGCAGCCAAGATCGTGTAACAGACTATGGCTACACCTTC	CASSQDRVTDYGYTF
NA	15	TRBJ1-1	NA	TRBV28	TGTGCCAGCAGTTGGGCATACAGGGAGATCACTGAAGCTTTCTTT	CASSWAYREITEAFF
NA	15	TRBJ2-3	NA	TRBV7-2	TGTGCCAGCAGCGGGGCGGGGCAAATCACAGATACGCAGTATTTT	CASSGAGQITDTQYF
NA	15	TRBJ1-5	NA	TRBV5-6	TGTGCCAGCAGCCGACGCACAGGGTTCAATCAGCCCCAGCATTTT	CASSRRTGFNQPQHF
NA	14	TRBJ1-1	once	TRBV10-3	TGTGCCATCAGTGAGATCGGGGGACTGACTGAAGCTTTCTTT	CAISEIGGLTEAFF
TRBD1	15	TRBJ1-2	NA	TRBV19	TGTGCCAGTAGCCGGACAGGGGCGGAGAACTATGGCTACACCTTC	CASSRTGAENYGYTF
NA	15	TRBJ2-2	once	TRBV18	TGTGCCAGCTCACCAAGGGGTTATCGCACCGGGGAGCTGTTTTTT	CASSPRGYRTGELFF